This TCR beta chain was sequenced in a study of T cell responses to AZD1222 COVID-19 vaccine. Findings and limits, study-wide: Spike-spanning, vaccine-associated CD4 TCRs were dominant at 160-218 and 743-854. At study baseline, merely more than 5 AZD1222 recipients were seropositive. Spike-specific TCRs gained breadth and depth after people received two AZD1222 doses. Females outnumbered males among donors, who were mostly white British; clonal diversity was possibly underestimated.

As concerns this clone: Its specificity is unknown.

J lost 4 bases, V lost 6 bases, and 12 bases had no gene match. CDR1 is LNHDA, CDR2 SQIVND, per germline (reference sequence). There are 15 residues in the CDR3. Assay used: immunoSEQ multiplex PCR; TCRdb lists only in-frame clones, some missing. Of about 120,000 clones listed, 90% were seen once; the top ten hold 6.9%. Source: peripheral blood, taken on day 0 of AZD1222 vaccination. The receptor comes from an adult in good health. The chain is built from TRBV19 and TRBJ2-7; 7 bases are a match to TRBD1. CDR3 sequence: CASSQFRDSRYEQYF. CDR3 nucleotide sequence: TGTGCCAGTAGCCAGTTCCGGGACAGCCGATACGAGCAGTACTTC.